A single sample is the source of the 14 T cell receptor beta chains below, sequenced in a study of human T cells and chemical hapten exposure. The time point denotes: patch test 1, 2 weeks after DPC sensitization. Treatment here: therapeutic diphenylcyclopropenone sensitization with weekly scalp DPC. From the RACE reads, TCRdb called clonotypes with MiXCR, one entry per CDR3 protein. The table shows some 120,000 distinct CDR3 sequences, with around an eighth occurring only once. The specimen comprised whole blood, sampled in connection with sensitization to the hapten diphenylcyclopropenone (DPC). The receptors here all came from a woman between 45 and 60 years old with alopecia areata. Some clones in this sample may be carry-over from other donors' samples.

This sequence joins TRBV18 and TRBJ2-5; D might be TRBD2 (7 bases). The CDR3 is made up of 16 amino acids. Trimming pared 2 bases from V and 4 bases from J, leaving 17 bases between. Germline CDR1 and CDR2: KGHSH and LQKENI. In nucleotides, the CDR3 is TGTGCCAGCTCACCATCGTCGGCGGGGGCTCGAGAGACCCAGTACTTC. Its protein is CASSPSSAGARETQYF.

In this sample, this clonotype turned up many times. The V and J genes are TRBV7-9 and TRBJ2-5; TRBD1 matches 8 bases. Germline V gene data show CDR1 as SEHNR and CDR2 as FQNEAQ (reference sequence). The V gene end was trimmed by 5 bases and the J gene end by 3 bases; junction bases not matched to a gene: 11. The CDR3 has 16 residues. The CDR3, as DNA: TGTGCCAGCAGCCCTAGGGCCGGGACAGGTGAAGAGACCCAGTACTTC. The encoded protein is CASSPRAGTGEETQYF.

This clonotype showed up many times. The rearrangement uses TRBV18 and TRBJ1-4; TRBD1 matches 8 bases. CDR1 and CDR2 from the germline V gene are KGHSH and LQKENI. J lost 8 bases, V lost 2 bases, and 7 bases had no gene match. The CDR3 is 15 amino acids. The CDR3 sequence is CASSPRTGKDEKLFF. The CDR3 DNA is TGTGCCAGCTCACCAAGGACAGGGAAGGACGAAAAACTGTTTTTT.

This clonotype was detected ten times or more. The chain employs TRBV9 and TRBJ2-2; D not resolved. Per germline, CDR1 SGDLS and CDR2 YYNGEE. The CDR3 is 16 residues long. V shed 3 bases and J shed 2 bases, with 14 bases lying between them. The CDR3 coding sequence is TGTGCCAGCAGCGGGACCCCCAGCGTCAACACCGGGGAGCTGTTTTTT. Residues: CASSGTPSVNTGELFF.

At least ten counts were recorded for this clonotype. The V and J genes are TRBV7-6 and TRBJ2-3, with 10 bases that match TRBD2. J lost 3 bases, V lost 11 bases, and 5 bases had no gene match. In germline, CDR1 is SGHVS, CDR2 FNYEAQ. The CDR3 loop spans 13 amino acids. The CDR3 spells CAGSSGSTDTQYF. The CDR3 DNA sequence: TGTGCCGGATCTAGCGGGAGTACAGATACGCAGTATTTT. The variable domain in full, with the rest retrieved from reference TRBV7-6 and TRBJ2-3, is GAGVSQSPRYKVTKRGQDVALRCDPISGHVSLYWYRQALGQGPEFLTYFNYEAQQDKSGLPNDRFSAERPEGSISTLTIQRTEQRDSAMYRCAGSSGSTDTQYFGPGTRLTVL.

The rearrangement joins TRBV12-3 or TRBV12-4 to TRBJ1-2; the match to TRBD1 covers 9 bases. The length of the CDR3 is 15 residues. V trimming: 7 bases; J trimming: 9 bases; junction bases outside the gene matches: 15. The CDR3 nucleotides are TGTGCCAGCACCCTAAGAGAGGGACAGGGTCTTCGCTACACCTTC. Translating gives CASTLREGQGLRYTF.

This clonotype was recorded a few times. V is TRBV28 and J is TRBJ1-5; TRBD1 matches at 8 bases. V shed 7 bases and J 4 bases; nucleotides not matched to a gene: 9. Germline loops: CDR1 MDHEN, CDR2 SYDVKM. The CDR3 totals 15 residues. This CDR3 reads CASTNRTGINQPQHF. The CDR3 DNA reads TGTGCCAGCACCAACAGGACAGGGATAAATCAGCCCCAGCATTTT.

This clonotype was seen at least ten times. The chain recombines TRBV7-2 with TRBJ2-5, with D possibly being TRBD1 (6 bases). The CDR3 length is 14 residues. Trimming took 8 bases from V and 6 from J, leaving 19 bases between them. CDR1 and CDR2 (germline): SGHTA, FQGNSA. The CDR3 loop reads CASSSPGWGQTQYF. CDR3 DNA sequence: TGTGCCAGCTCGTCCCCTGGCTGGGGGCAGACCCAGTACTTC.

This clonotype was seen at least ten times. J is TRBJ2-1 and V is TRBV29-1, with TRBD1 matching 7 bases. V lost 4 bases to trimming and J lost 7 bases; unmatched junction nucleotides: 7. The CDR3 extends over 13 amino acids. The germline V gene has CDR1 SQVTM and CDR2 ANQGSEA. The DNA of the CDR3 is TGCAGCGTTGCTCGGACAGGAGGTAATGAGCAGTTCTTC. It is translated as CSVARTGGNEQFF.

V usage is TRBV28 and J usage is TRBJ2-2; D unclear. The CDR3 loop spans 12 amino acids. The germline CDR1 and CDR2 sequences are MDHEN and SYDVKM. Trimming shortened V by 10 bases and J by 4 bases, and 10 bases separated the two germline ends. The CDR3 region has the DNA TGTGCCACCCACCGCGCCACCGGGGAGCTGTTTTTT. Translation gives CATHRATGELFF.

This clonotype was observed many times. This chain connects TRBV28 to TRBJ2-3; no clear D gene. The V end was cut by 5 bases, the J end by 1 base, with 13 bases between. The CDR3 is 15 residues long. The germline CDR1 and CDR2 sequences are MDHEN and SYDVKM. The CDR3 spells CASSQERQGTDTQYF. The CDR3 DNA follows: TGTGCCAGCAGTCAGGAGAGGCAGGGCACAGATACGCAGTATTTT.

The chain employs TRBV18 and TRBJ2-2, with 8 bases matching TRBD2. CDR1 is KGHSH, CDR2 LQKENI, per germline. The CDR3 is 15 residues long. Trimming cost V 2 bases and J 4 bases; bases outside gene matches: 3. CDR3 DNA sequence: TGTGCCAGCTCACCATCCCTAGCGGGCACCGGGGAGCTGTTTTTT. Its translation: CASSPSLAGTGELFF.

At least ten counts were recorded for this clonotype. V and J are TRBV2 and TRBJ1-3, with D unresolved. Germline V gene lookup returns CDR1 SNHLY and CDR2 FYNNEI. This CDR3 has 10 amino acids. Trimming pared 7 bases from V and 7 bases from J, leaving 5 bases between. Here the CDR3 reads CASNANTIYF. CDR3 nucleotides: TGTGCCAGCAATGCCAACACCATATATTTT.

This clonotype was found many times. This sequence joins TRBV24-1 and TRBJ2-7; TRBD2 matches at 8 bases. This CDR3 spans 14 amino acids. The V and J ends lost 3 bases and 5 bases, in that order; junction bases with no gene match: 5. The germline V gene has CDR1 KGHDR and CDR2 SFDVKD. CDR3 bases: TGTGCCACCAGTGATCCCGGGACTAGTGACGAGCAGTACTTC. It translates to CATSDPGTSDEQYF.